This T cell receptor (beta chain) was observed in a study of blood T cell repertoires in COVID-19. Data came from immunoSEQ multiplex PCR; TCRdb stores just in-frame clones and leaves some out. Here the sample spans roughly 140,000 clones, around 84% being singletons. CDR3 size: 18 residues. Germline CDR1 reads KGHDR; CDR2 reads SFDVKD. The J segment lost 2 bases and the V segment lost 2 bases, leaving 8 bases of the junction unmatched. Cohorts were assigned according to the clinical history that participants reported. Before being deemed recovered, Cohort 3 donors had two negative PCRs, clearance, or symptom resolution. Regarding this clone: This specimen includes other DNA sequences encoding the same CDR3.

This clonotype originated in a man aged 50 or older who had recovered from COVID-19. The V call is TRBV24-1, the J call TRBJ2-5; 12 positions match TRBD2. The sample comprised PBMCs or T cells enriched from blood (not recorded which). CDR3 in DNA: TGTGCCACCAGTGATTCCCGACTAGCGGGGGCGACACAAGAGACCCAGTACTTC. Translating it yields CATSDSRLAGATQETQYF.